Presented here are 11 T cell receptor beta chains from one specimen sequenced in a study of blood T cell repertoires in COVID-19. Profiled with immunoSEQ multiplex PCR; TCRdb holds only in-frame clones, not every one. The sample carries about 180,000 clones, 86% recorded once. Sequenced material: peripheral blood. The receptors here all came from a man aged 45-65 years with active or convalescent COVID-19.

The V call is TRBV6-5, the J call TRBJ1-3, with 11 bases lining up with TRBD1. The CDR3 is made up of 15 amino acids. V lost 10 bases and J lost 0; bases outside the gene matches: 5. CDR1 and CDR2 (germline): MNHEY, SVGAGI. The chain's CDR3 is CATRTGGASGNTIYF. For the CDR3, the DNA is TGTGCCACACGGACAGGGGGCGCCTCTGGAAACACCATATATTTT.

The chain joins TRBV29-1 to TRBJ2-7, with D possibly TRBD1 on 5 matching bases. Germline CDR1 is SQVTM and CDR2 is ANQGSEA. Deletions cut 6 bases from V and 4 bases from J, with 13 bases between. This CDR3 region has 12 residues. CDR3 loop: CSVTEMGYEQYF. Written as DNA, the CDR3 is TGCAGCGTGACAGAGATGGGGTACGAGCAGTACTTC.

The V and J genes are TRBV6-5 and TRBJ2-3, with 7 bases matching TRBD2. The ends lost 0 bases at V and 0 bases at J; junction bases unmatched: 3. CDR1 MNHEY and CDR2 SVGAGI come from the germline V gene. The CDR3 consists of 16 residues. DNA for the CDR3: TGTGCCAGCAGTTACTCGGGGGGGACTAGCACAGATACGCAGTATTTT. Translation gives CASSYSGGTSTDTQYF.

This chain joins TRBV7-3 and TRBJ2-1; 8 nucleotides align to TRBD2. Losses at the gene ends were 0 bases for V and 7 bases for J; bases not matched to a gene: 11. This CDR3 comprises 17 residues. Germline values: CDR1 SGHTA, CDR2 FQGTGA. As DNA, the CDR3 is TGTGCCAGCAGCTTAACTCGGACTAGCTTGGGAGTTAATGAGCAGTTCTTC. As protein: CASSLTRTSLGVNEQFF. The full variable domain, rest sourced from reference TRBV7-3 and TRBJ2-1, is GAGVSQTPSNKVTEKGKYVELRCDPISGHTALYWYRQSLGQGPEFLIYFQGTGAADDSGLPNDRFFAVRPEGSVSTLKIQRTERGDSAVYLCASSLTRTSLGVNEQFFGPGTRLTVL.

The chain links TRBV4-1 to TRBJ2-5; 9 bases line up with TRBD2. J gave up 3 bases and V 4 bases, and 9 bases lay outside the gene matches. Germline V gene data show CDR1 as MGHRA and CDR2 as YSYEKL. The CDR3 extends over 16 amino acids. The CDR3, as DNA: TGCGCCAGCAGCCCCCTGGCGACTAGCGGAGAAGAGACCCAGTACTTC. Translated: CASSPLATSGEETQYF.

This CDR3 reads CASSSLQGLNTEAFF. The CDR3, as DNA: TGTGCCAGCAGTTCGCTACAGGGTTTGAACACTGAAGCTTTCTTT. The chain has TRBV28 and TRBJ1-1; D may be TRBD1 (6 bases). The CDR3 covers 15 residues. V shed 4 bases and J shed 0 bases, with 12 bases lying between them. The germline CDR1 and CDR2 sequences are MDHEN and SYDVKM.

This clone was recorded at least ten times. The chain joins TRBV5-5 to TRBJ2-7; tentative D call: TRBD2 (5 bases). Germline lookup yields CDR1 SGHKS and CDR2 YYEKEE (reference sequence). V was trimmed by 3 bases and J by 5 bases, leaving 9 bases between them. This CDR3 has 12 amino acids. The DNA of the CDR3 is TGTGCCAGCAGCTACGGAGGACACGAGCAGTACTTC. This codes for CASSYGGHEQYF.

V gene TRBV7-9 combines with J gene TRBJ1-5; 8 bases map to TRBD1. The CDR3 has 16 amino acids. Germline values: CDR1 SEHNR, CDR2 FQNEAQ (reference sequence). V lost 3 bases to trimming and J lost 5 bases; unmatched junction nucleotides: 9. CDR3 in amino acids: CASSFVSGGSDQPQHF. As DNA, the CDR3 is TGTGCCAGCAGCTTTGTTTCAGGGGGCAGTGATCAGCCCCAGCATTTT.

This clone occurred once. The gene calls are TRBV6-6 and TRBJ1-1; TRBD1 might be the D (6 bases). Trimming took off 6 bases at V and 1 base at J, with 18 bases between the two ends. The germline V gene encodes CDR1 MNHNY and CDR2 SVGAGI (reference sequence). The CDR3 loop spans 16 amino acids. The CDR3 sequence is CASSHQTDRENTEAFF. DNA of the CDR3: TGTGCCAGCAGCCACCAAACGGACAGAGAGAACACTGAAGCTTTCTTT.

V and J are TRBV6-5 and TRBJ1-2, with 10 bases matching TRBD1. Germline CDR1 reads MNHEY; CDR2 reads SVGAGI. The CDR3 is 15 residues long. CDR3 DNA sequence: TGTGTCGTTTCAGGACAGGGGGAAGCTAACTATGGCTACACCTTC. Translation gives CVVSGQGEANYGYTF.

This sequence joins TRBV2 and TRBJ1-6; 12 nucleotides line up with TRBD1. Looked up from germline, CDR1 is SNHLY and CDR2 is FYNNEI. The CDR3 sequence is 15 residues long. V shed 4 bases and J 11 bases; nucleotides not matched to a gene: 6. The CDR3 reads CASSVGTGGFPPLHF. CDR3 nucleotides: TGTGCCAGCAGTGTTGGGACAGGGGGCTTTCCACCCCTCCACTTT.